What follows are 3 T cell receptor beta chains derived from one specimen sequenced in a study of radiotherapy plus CTLA-4 blockade in lung cancer. Assay: immunoSEQ multiplex PCR; the TCRdb copy retains only in-frame clones and omits some. The profile covers tens of thousands of clones, with about 90% appearing a single time and around 2% taken by the ten largest. The source material was peripheral blood, sampled from a patient treated with radiotherapy plus ipilimumab. The receptors were gathered from a human donor with non-small cell lung cancer who had a partial response to radiotherapy plus ipilimumab.

CDR3 loop: CATDPGQDLNIQYF. For the CDR3, the DNA is TGTGCCACCGATCCAGGACAGGACTTAAACATTCAGTACTTC. J is TRBJ2-4 and V is TRBV6-6, with 7 bases matching TRBD1. Germline CDR1 is MNHNY and CDR2 is SVGAGI (reference sequence). There are 14 residues in the CDR3. V lost 10 bases to trimming and J lost 6 bases; unmatched junction nucleotides: 12.

The rearrangement links TRBV4-1 to TRBJ2-2; D remains ambiguous. The CDR3 loop spans 14 amino acids. V was pared by 0 bases and J by 6 bases, with 8 bases between. Germline values: CDR1 MGHRA, CDR2 YSYEKL. CDR3 sequence (DNA): TGCGCCAGCAGCCAAGATCAGAAATCCGGGGAGCTGTTTTTT. Translated: CASSQDQKSGELFF.

The genes are TRBV7-8 and TRBJ1-1; D unresolved. Germline assignment: CDR1 SGHVS and CDR2 FQNEAQ. V lost 1 base and J 0 bases, leaving 6 bases between the germline ends. The CDR3 is 14 residues long. The CDR3 loop reads CASSLVVMNTEAFF. The CDR3 coding sequence is TGTGCCAGCAGCTTAGTAGTTATGAACACTGAAGCTTTCTTT.